A selection of T cell receptor beta chains follows, all from one sample in a study of cytotoxic CD8 clonotypes in ibrutinib-treated CLL. TCRdb's table, derived via immunoSEQ multiplex PCR, lists solely in-frame clones and lacks some. The table lists approximately 340,000 clones, roughly 71% of them singletons, with about 6.7% in the top ten. The source was PBMCs, collected after 36 months of ibrutinib treatment. The origin of the receptors is a human donor with chronic lymphocytic leukemia. Both conserved end residues are part of each CDR3. Each record gives: V gene, CDR3 protein.

>TRBV18
CASSRSGRDTQYF
>TRBV13
CASSSPLLQGWNEQFF
>TRBV7-2
CASSSPFPGEGYTF
>TRBV5-1
CASSAEGLALETQYF
>TRBV4-1
CASSPRFVSSYEQYF
>TRBV2
CASRVGGPSYEQYF
>TRBV10-3
CAISESEPAYEQYF
>TRBV18
CASSPGGLRTDTQYF
>TRBV29-1
CSVLQGYGELFF
>TRBV4-1
CASSQGGQVVTQYF
>TRBV11-2
CASRRPGQGNYGYTF
>TRBV9
CASSVVGADNSPLHF
>TRBV9
CASSEEGQGYEKLFF
>TRBV19
CASSIGGSTNEKLFF
>TRBV2
CALAQGLGVLYEQYF
>TRBV28
CASSYWDTQYF
>TRBV18
CASSRPRTGGGEQYF
>TRBV28
CASSPPGGYEQYF
>TRBV5-1
CASGGTSGSVLEQFF
>TRBV18
CASSPPGGESYGYTF